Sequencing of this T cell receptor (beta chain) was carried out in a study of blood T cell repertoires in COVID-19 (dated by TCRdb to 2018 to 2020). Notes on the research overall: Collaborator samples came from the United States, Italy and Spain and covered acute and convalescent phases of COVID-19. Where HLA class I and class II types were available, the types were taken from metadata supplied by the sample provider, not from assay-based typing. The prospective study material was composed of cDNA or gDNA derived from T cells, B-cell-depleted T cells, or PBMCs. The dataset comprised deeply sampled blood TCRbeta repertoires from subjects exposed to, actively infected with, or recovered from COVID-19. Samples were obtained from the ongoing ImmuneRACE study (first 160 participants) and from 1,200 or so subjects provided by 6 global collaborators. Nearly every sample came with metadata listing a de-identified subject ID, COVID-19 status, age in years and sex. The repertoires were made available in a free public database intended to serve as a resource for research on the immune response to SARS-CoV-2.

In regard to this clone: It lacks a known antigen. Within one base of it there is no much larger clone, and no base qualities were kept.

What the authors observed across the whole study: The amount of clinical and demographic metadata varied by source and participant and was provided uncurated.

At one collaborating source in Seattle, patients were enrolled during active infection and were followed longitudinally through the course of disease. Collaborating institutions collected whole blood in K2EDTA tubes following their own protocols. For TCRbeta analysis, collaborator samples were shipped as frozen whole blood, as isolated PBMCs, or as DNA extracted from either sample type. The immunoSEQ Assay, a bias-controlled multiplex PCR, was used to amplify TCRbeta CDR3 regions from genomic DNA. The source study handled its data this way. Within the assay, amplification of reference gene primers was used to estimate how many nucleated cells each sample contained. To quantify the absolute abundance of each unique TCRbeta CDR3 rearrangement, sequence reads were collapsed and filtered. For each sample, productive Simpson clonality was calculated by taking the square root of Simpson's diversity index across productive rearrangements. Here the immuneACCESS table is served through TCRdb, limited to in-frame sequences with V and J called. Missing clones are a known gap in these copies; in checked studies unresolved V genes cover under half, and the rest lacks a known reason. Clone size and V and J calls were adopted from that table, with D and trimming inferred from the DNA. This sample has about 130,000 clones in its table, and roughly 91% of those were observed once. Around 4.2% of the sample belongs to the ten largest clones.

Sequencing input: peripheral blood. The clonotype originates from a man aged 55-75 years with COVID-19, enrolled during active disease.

The CDR3 protein sequence reads: CASSAGGLNYEQYF. The DNA sequence follows: TGTGCCAGCAGCGCTGGGGGACTAAACTACGAGCAGTACTTC. Recombination linked TRBV9 to TRBJ2-7, with 7 middle bases fitting TRBD2. The CDR3 numbers 14 residues from cysteine through phenylalanine. Left in the record is the CDR3 DNA by itself, 42 bases read in frame from the first base. Based on the germline V gene, the CDR1 and CDR2 sequences are SGDLS and YYNGEE. V trim: 3 bases; J trim: 3 bases; unmatched bases: 6.